This T cell receptor (beta chain) was obtained from a study of blood T cells in healthy people across ages. Notes on the study in general: Age showed a roughly linear inverse relationship with TCR beta diversity per million T cells.

On this clonotype itself: What it binds is not known.

Donors gave around 9.3 milliliters of peripheral blood apiece. Isolation recovered at least 6 million PBMCs from every sample. V shed 10 bases, J shed 4 bases, and the junction held 9 bases outside the gene matches. Germline V gene sequence: CDR1 MNHNS, CDR2 SASEGT. The CDR3 sequence is 15 residues long. Alongside a J-beta primer mix, a sample-barcoded 5' primer served in a second PCR lasting roughly 6 to 12 cycles. A tag from a template-switch adaptor with 12 random nucleotides marked each cDNA molecule. TCRdb re-derived calls from the 5' RACE reads in MiXCR, one entry per CDR3 protein. The sample shows 1.6 million or so distinct CDR3 sequences, about 32% of them seen only once.

The receptor was isolated from a woman younger than 45 in good health. The chain is built from TRBV6-1 and TRBJ2-3; 12 nucleotides agree with TRBD2. Material: blood. CDR3 nucleotide sequence: TGTGCCAACCGGAGACTAGCGGGAGTGTCAGATACGCAGTATTTT. Protein product: CANRRLAGVSDTQYF.